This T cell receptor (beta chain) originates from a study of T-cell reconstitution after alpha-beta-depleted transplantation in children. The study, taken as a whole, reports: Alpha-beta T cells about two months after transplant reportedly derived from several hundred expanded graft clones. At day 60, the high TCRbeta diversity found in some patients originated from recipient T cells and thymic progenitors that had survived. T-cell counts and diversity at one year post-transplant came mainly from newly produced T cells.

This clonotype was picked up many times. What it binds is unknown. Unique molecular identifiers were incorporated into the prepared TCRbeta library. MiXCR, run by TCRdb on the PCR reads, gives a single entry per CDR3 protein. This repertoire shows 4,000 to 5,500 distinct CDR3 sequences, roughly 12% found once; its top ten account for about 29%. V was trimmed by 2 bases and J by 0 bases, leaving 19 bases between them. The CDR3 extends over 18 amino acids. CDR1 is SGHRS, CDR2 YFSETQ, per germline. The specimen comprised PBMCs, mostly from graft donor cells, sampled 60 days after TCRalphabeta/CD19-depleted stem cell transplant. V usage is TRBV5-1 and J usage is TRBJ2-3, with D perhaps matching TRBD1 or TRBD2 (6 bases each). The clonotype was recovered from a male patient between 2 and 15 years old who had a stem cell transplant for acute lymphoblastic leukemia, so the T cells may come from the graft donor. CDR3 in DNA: TGCGCCAGCAGCTTCAAGGAGTTCTGGAGGGGGAGCACAGATACGCAGTATTTT. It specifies CASSFKEFWRGSTDTQYF.